This T cell receptor (beta chain) was documented in a study of molecular identifiers for immune sequencing clone quantification. This clonotype was seen ten or more times. Its matching antigen is unknown. A single record per CDR3 protein comes from TCRdb applying MiXCR to the PCR reads. The table shows 9,500 to 15,000 distinct CDR3 sequences, with under 20% occurring only once. The germline V gene has CDR1 DFQATT and CDR2 SNEGSKA (reference sequence). The V and J ends lost 1 base and 7 bases respectively, with 20 bases between them. The CDR3 sequence is 15 residues long. Study observations and caveats: Clones that had above 20 RNA copies took up over 97% of effector molecules but under 1% in naive cells.

The receptor comes from a human donor in good health. Some libraries in this study had Jurkat cell RNA spiked in. The chain is built from TRBV20-1 and TRBJ2-7; D may correspond to TRBD1 or TRBD2 (5 bases each). Sequenced input: naive CD8+ T cells from blood, with Jurkat cell RNA spiked in. Subset noted: FACS-sorted CD8+CD4-CCR7+CD45RA+ naive T cells. CDR3 sequence reads: CSARGGPGTVWEQYF. DNA for the CDR3: TGCAGTGCTAGAGGAGGGCCCGGGACCGTCTGGGAGCAGTACTTC.